This entry concerns a single T cell receptor beta chain. How the authors handled the data: Estimated nucleated cell counts came from reference gene primer amplification. TCRdb keeps only in-frame clones here, not all; method: immunoSEQ multiplex PCR. V and J calls and clone size follow that table, whereas D and trimming were derived from the DNA. The repertoire consists of roughly 39,000 clones, with around 83% occurring once and the leading ten covering roughly 19%. The data derive from a study of blood T cell repertoires in COVID-19. The CDR3 totals 15 residues. Germline CDR1 LNHNV, CDR2 YYDKDF (reference sequence). The ends lost 0 bases at V and 9 bases at J; junction bases unmatched: 6.

Source material: peripheral blood. The sequence was collected from a middle-aged man in a cohort sampled during active COVID-19. The gene calls are TRBV15 and TRBJ2-2, with 8 positions matching TRBD1. This chain's CDR3 is CATSRDQGASRELFF. The CDR3 coding sequence is TGTGCCACCAGCAGAGATCAGGGGGCGTCGAGGGAGCTGTTTTTT.